Listed below are T cell receptor beta chains from one sample, sequenced in a study of blood T cell repertoires in COVID-19. Clones were read by immunoSEQ multiplex PCR, and TCRdb kept only the in-frame ones, dropping some. Found here are just over 65,000 clones, just under 90% of them singletons; the top ten hold approximately 1.5%. Input material: peripheral blood. These receptor sequences come from a man aged 55 to 70 with acute or convalescent COVID-19. The CDR3 runs from the conserved cysteine through the conserved F or W. The order of the fields is D gene, J gene, clone size, V gene, CDR3 DNA, CDR3 protein. D genes are given only for firm matches. Expanded clones are given a class, and other clones once, few, many or no size at all.

D: TRBD2; J: TRBJ2-3; size: -; V: TRBV30; DNA: TGTGCCTGGAGTGTACGGGGGGGATATACGCAGTATTTT; CDR3: CAWSVRGGYTQYF
D: TRBD1; J: TRBJ1-2; size: -; V: TRBV27; DNA: TGTGCCAGCAGTGTGGACAGGGGTGGTGGCTACACCTTC; CDR3: CASSVDRGGGYTF
D: -; J: TRBJ2-2; size: -; V: TRBV7-2; DNA: TGTGCCAGCAGCCCCAGGGTCCTGAACACCGGGGAGCTGTTTTTT; CDR3: CASSPRVLNTGELFF
D: TRBD1; J: TRBJ1-5; size: -; V: TRBV5-4; DNA: TGTGCCAGCAGCCGAGGGACAGGGAATCAGCCCCAGCATTTT; CDR3: CASSRGTGNQPQHF
D: -; J: TRBJ1-5; size: -; V: TRBV2; DNA: TGTGCCAGCAGTGAAGGGACACATAGCAATCAGCCCCAGCATTTT; CDR3: CASSEGTHSNQPQHF
D: -; J: TRBJ1-6; size: -; V: TRBV3-1/TRBV3-2; DNA: TGTGCCAGCAGCGCCCATCAGGATTCACCCCTCCACTTT; CDR3: CASSAHQDSPLHF
D: -; J: TRBJ1-2; size: -; V: TRBV5-1; DNA: TGCGCCAGCAGCACGGGGAGCCTTCGGGCGCTATCTAACTATGGCTACACCTTC; CDR3: CASSTGSLRALSNYGYTF
D: -; J: TRBJ1-2; size: -; V: TRBV18; DNA: TGTGCCAGCTCACCTCCACAGTCGGGCTACACCTTC; CDR3: CASSPPQSGYTF
D: -; J: TRBJ1-3; size: -; V: TRBV10-2; DNA: TGCGCCAGCAGTGAGTCTGGGGGGTCCGGAAACACCATATATTTT; CDR3: CASSESGGSGNTIYF
D: TRBD1; J: TRBJ2-3; size: -; V: TRBV5-5; DNA: TGTGCCAGCAGCTTGTATCATCACAGGGGGCCCGCAGATACGCAGTATTTT; CDR3: CASSLYHHRGPADTQYF
D: -; J: TRBJ2-2; size: once; V: TRBV5-1; DNA: TGCGCCAGCAGCTTGTTTGGCAGGGGAAACACCGGGGAGCTGTTTTTT; CDR3: CASSLFGRGNTGELFF
D: -; J: TRBJ1-6; size: few; V: TRBV7-9; DNA: TGTGCCAGCAGCTTTGATTCGAGTAATTCACCCCTCCACTTT; CDR3: CASSFDSSNSPLHF
D: -; J: TRBJ2-1; size: -; V: TRBV9; DNA: TGTGCCAGCAGCGTAGAAGGCGGGCGGGGCCCTGAGCAGTTCTTC; CDR3: CASSVEGGRGPEQFF
D: -; J: TRBJ2-3; size: -; V: TRBV27; DNA: TGTGCCAGCAGTTTGCGGATCACAGATACGCAGTATTTT; CDR3: CASSLRITDTQYF
D: -; J: TRBJ1-1; size: -; V: TRBV10-3; DNA: TGTGCCACCGAAAGGGGCGCAGGGATCACTGAAGCTTTCTTT; CDR3: CATERGAGITEAFF
D: TRBD1; J: TRBJ2-7; size: -; V: TRBV5-5; DNA: TGTGCCAGCAGCTTCCAGGGGGCCTACGAGCAGTACTTC; CDR3: CASSFQGAYEQYF
D: -; J: TRBJ1-5; size: -; V: TRBV12-5; DNA: TGTGCTAGTGGTTTGGGTCGGACAGTTAGCAATCAGCCCCAGCATTTT; CDR3: CASGLGRTVSNQPQHF
D: -; J: TRBJ1-2; size: -; V: TRBV6-5; DNA: TGTGCCAGCAGTTACTCCTATACAGGGAACTATGGCTACACCTTC; CDR3: CASSYSYTGNYGYTF
D: TRBD1; J: TRBJ1-3; size: -; V: TRBV7-9; DNA: TGTGCCAGCAGCCCTCCGGGGACAGGGGGAGGAAACACCATATATTTT; CDR3: CASSPPGTGGGNTIYF
D: TRBD2; J: TRBJ2-7; size: -; V: TRBV14; DNA: TGTGCCAGCAGCCTAGCGGGGGGCCGCTACGAGCAGTACTTC; CDR3: CASSLAGGRYEQYF